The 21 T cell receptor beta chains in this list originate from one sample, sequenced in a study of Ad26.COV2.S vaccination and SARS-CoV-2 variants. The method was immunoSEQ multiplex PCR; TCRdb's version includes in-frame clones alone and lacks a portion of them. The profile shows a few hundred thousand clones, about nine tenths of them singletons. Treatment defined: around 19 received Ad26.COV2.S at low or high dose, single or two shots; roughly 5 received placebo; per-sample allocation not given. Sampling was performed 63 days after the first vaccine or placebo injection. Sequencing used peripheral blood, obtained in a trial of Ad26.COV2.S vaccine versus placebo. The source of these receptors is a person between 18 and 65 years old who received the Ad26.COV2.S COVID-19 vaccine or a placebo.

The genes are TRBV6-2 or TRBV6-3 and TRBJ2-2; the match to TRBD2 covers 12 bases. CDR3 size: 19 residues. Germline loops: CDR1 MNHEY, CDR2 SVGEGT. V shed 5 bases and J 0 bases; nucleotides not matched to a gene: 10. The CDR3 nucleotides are TGTGCCAGCAGTCATCAACGACTAGCGGGAGTGCCGAACACCGGGGAGCTGTTTTTT. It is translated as CASSHQRLAGVPNTGELFF.

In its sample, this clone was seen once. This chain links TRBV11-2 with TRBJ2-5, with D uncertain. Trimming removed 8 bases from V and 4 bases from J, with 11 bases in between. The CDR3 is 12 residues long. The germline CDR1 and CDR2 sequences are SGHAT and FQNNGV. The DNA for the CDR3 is TGTGCCAGCGGAAGGACGCCAGAGACCCAGTACTTC. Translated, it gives CASGRTPETQYF.

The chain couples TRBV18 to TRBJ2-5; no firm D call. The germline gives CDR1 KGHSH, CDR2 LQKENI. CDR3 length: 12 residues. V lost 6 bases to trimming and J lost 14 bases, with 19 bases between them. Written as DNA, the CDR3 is TGTGCCAGCTCGTCGGACGGAAAACGCGAATACTTC. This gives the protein CASSSDGKREYF. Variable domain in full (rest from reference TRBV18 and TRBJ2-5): NAGVMQNPRHLVRRRGQEARLRCSPMKGHSHVYWYRQLPEEGLKFMVYLQKENIIDESGMPKERFSAEFPKEGPSILRIQQVVRGDSAAYFCASSSDGKREYFGPGTRLLVL.

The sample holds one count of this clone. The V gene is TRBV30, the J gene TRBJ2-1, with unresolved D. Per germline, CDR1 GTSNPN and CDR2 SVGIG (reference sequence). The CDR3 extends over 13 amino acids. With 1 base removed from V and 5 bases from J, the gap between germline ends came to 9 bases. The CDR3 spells CAWSALIDNEQFF. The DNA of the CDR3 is TGTGCCTGGAGTGCCCTCATAGACAATGAGCAGTTCTTC.

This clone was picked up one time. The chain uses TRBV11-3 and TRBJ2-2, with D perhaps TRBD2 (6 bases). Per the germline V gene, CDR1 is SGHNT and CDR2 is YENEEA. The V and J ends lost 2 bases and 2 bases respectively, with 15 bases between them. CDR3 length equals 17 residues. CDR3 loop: CASSLNPAGFNTGELFF. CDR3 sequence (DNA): TGTGCCAGCAGCTTAAACCCGGCGGGATTTAACACCGGGGAGCTGTTTTTT.

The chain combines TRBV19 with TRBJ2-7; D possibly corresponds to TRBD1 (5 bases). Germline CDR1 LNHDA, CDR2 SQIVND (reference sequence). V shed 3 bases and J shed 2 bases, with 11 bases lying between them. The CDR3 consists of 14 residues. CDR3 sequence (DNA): TGTGCCAGTAGTATTGGTAGGGGCGCCTACGAGCAGTACTTC. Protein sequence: CASSIGRGAYEQYF.

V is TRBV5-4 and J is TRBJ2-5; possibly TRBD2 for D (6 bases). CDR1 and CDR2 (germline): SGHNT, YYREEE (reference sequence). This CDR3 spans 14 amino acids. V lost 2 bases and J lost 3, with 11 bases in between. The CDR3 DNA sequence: TGTGCCAGCAGCTTCGGGTCGGGGGAAGAGACCCAGTACTTC. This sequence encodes CASSFGSGEETQYF.

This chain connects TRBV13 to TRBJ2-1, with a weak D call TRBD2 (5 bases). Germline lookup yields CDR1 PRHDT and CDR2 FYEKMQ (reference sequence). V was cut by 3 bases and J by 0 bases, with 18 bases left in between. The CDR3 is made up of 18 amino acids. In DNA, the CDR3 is TGTGCCAGCAGCTTTTCTCTACTGGAAGGGAGCTCCTACAATGAGCAGTTCTTC. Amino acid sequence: CASSFSLLEGSSYNEQFF.

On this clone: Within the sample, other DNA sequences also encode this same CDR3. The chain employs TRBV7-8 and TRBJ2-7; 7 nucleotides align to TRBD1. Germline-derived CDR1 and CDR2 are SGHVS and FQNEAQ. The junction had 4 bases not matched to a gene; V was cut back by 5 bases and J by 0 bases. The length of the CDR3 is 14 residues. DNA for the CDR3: TGTGCCAGCAGCCTCGGGACAGCCTCCTACGAGCAGTACTTC. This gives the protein CASSLGTASYEQYF.

The CDR3 coding sequence is TGTGCCAGCAGCGAGGCCGGCCTAGCGGGAGCTGGAGAGACCCAGTACTTC. It translates to CASSEAGLAGAGETQYF. The rearrangement links TRBV7-2 to TRBJ2-5; 10 bases line up with TRBD2. Germline CDR1 is SGHTA and CDR2 is FQGNSA. Losses at the gene ends were 5 bases for V and 4 bases for J; bases not matched to a gene: 13. This CDR3 is 17 amino acids long.

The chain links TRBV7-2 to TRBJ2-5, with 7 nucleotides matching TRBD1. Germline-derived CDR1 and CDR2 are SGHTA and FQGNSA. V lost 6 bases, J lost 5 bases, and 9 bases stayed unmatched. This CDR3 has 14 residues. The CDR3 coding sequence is TGTGCCAGCAGTCGAACAGGGGTGCGGGAGACCCAGTACTTC. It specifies CASSRTGVRETQYF.

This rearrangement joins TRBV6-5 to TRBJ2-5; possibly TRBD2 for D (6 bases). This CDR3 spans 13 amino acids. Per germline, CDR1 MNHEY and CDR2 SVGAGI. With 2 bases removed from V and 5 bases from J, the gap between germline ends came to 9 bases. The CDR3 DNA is TGTGCCAGCAGTTACGGGGGGAGGGAGACCCAGTACTTC. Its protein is CASSYGGRETQYF.

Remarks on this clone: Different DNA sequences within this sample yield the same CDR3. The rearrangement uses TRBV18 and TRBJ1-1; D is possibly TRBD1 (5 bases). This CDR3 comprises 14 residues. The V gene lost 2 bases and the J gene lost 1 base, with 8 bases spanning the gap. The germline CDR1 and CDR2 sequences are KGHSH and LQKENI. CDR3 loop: CASSPGRGNTEAFF. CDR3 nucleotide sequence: TGTGCCAGCTCACCAGGGAGGGGGAACACTGAAGCTTTCTTT. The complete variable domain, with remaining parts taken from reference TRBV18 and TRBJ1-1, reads NAGVMQNPRHLVRRRGQEARLRCSPMKGHSHVYWYRQLPEEGLKFMVYLQKENIIDESGMPKERFSAEFPKEGPSILRIQQVVRGDSAAYFCASSPGRGNTEAFFGQGTRLTVV.

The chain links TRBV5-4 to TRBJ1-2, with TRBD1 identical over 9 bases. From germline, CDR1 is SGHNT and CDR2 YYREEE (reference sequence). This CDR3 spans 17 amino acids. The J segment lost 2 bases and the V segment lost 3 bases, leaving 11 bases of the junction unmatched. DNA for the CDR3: TGTGCCAGCAGCTCGGTAACTCCGGGACAGGGCAACTATGGCTACACCTTC. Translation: CASSSVTPGQGNYGYTF. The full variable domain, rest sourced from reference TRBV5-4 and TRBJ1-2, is ETGVTQSPTHLIKTRGQQVTLRCSSQSGHNTVSWYQQALGQGPQFIFQYYREEENGRGNFPPRFSGLQFPNYSSELNVNALELDDSALYLCASSSVTPGQGNYGYTFGSGTRLTVV.

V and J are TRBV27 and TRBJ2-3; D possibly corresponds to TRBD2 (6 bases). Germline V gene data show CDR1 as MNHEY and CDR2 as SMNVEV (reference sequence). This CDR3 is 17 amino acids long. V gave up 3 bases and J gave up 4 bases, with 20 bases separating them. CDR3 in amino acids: CASSFRDPTRAADTQYF. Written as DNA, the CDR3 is TGTGCCAGCAGTTTTCGGGACCCGACTAGAGCAGCAGATACGCAGTATTTT.

For the CDR3, the DNA is TGCGCCAGCAGCCCTTTGGCGGGAGAAGTGACCTACGAGCAGTACTTC. Amino acid sequence: CASSPLAGEVTYEQYF. The chain joins TRBV5-1 to TRBJ2-7; 7 bases map to TRBD2. Germline-derived CDR1 and CDR2 are SGHRS and YFSETQ. Unmatched junction bases numbered 12, after V lost 4 bases and J lost 2 bases. This CDR3 has 16 amino acids.

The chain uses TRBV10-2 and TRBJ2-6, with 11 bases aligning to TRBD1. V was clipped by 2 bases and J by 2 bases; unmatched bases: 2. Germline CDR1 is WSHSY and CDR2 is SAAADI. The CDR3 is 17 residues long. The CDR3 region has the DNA TGCGCCAGCAGTGAGGGACAGGGGGCCCCTGGGGCCAACGTCCTGACTTTC. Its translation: CASSEGQGAPGANVLTF.

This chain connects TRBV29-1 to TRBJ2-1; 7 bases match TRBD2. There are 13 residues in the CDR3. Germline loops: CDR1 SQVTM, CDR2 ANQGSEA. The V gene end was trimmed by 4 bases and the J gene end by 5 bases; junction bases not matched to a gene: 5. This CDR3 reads CSVVPLADNEQFF. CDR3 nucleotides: TGCAGCGTTGTCCCGCTAGCGGACAATGAGCAGTTCTTC.

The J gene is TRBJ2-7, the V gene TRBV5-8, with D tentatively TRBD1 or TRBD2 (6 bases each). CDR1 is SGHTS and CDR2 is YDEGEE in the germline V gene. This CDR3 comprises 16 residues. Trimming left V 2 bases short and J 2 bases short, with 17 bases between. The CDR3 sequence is CASSFRRGSSTYEQYF. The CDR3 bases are TGTGCCAGCAGCTTCAGGAGGGGGTCCAGTACCTACGAGCAGTACTTC.

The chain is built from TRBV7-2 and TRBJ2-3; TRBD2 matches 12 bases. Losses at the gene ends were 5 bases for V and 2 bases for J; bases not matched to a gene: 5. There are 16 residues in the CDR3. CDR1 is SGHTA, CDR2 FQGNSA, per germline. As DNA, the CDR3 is TGTGCCAGCAGCGCTTGGACTAGCGGGAACACAGATACGCAGTATTTT. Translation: CASSAWTSGNTDTQYF.

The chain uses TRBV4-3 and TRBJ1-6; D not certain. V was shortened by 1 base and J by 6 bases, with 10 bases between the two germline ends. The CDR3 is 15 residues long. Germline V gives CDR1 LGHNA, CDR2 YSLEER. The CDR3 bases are TGCGCCAGCAGCCAAGCTGGCAACATTAATTCACCCCTCCACTTT. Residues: CASSQAGNINSPLHF.